The 32 T cell receptor beta chains reported below all come from one sample, sequenced in a study of blood T cell repertoires in COVID-19 (dated by TCRdb to 2018 to 2021). Preparation of the library involved the immunoSEQ multiplex PCR assay. TCRdb holds this immuneACCESS table with in-frame rearrangements only. Some clones are missing; in checked studies, unresolved V genes explain under half, and the rest has no known cause. This sample comprises roughly 120,000 clones, roughly 90% of them detected only once. Of the sample, 3.5% to 5% falls within the top ten clones. Sequenced sample: peripheral blood. Receptors originate from a man in his sixties with COVID-19, enrolled during active disease.

The rearrangement joins TRBV11-3 to TRBJ2-7; D ambiguous. Trimming left V 5 bases short and J 0 bases short, with 11 bases between. Germline-derived CDR1 and CDR2 are SGHNT and YENEEA. The CDR3 extends over 14 amino acids. CDR3 loop: CASSQRAVSYEQYF. The CDR3 DNA is TGTGCCAGCAGCCAGCGAGCCGTCTCCTACGAGCAGTACTTC.

This clone showed up just once. The chain is built from TRBV7-3 and TRBJ2-2; 7 nucleotides match TRBD1. V lost 4 bases and J lost 6; bases outside the gene matches: 17. There are 18 residues in the CDR3. Looked up from germline, CDR1 is SGHTA and CDR2 is FQGTGA. CDR3 in DNA: TGTGCCAGCAGCTCAGACTCCACACTTACAGGGGTGGCCGGGGAGCTGTTTTTT. It is translated as CASSSDSTLTGVAGELFF.

Worth noting for this clone: Other DNA sequences in this specimen translate into the identical CDR3. J is TRBJ2-2 and V is TRBV7-3, with a weak D call TRBD2 (6 bases). Between the trimmed V and J ends, which lost 5 bases and 4 bases, there was a span of 17 bases. Germline lookup yields CDR1 SGHTA and CDR2 FQGTGA. CDR3 length: 16 amino acids. CDR3 loop: CASSPRLAGSTGELFF. CDR3 coding DNA: TGTGCCAGCAGCCCTCGACTGGCCGGGAGCACCGGGGAGCTGTTTTTT.

This chain's CDR3 is CASSLMDRGFYGYTF. In DNA, the CDR3 is TGTGCCAGCAGCTTGATGGACAGGGGCTTCTATGGCTACACCTTC. The chain couples TRBV11-2 to TRBJ1-2, with 9 positions matching TRBD1. This CDR3 has 15 amino acids. Germline trimming cut 3 bases from V and 4 bases from J; bases unmatched to any gene: 6. Germline values: CDR1 SGHAT, CDR2 FQNNGV.

The chain couples TRBV19 to TRBJ2-1; the D gene is possibly TRBD1 (6 bases). Looked up from germline, CDR1 is LNHDA and CDR2 is SQIVND (reference sequence). Trimming stripped 3 bases from V and 6 bases from J, with 18 bases between. The CDR3 length is 16 residues. The DNA of the CDR3 is TGTGCCAGTAGTATTCAAGACACAGGGAGTGGCAATGAGCAGTTCTTC. This gives the protein CASSIQDTGSGNEQFF.

The chain employs TRBV7-3 and TRBJ2-3, with D maybe TRBD2 (6 bases). Germline CDR1 reads SGHTA; CDR2 reads FQGTGA. The CDR3 totals 15 residues. Trimming took 6 bases from V and 5 from J, leaving 18 bases between them. The CDR3 region is CASSGSGGPGDTQYF. CDR3 in DNA: TGTGCCAGCAGTGGCTCCGGGGGTCCGGGAGATACGCAGTATTTT.

This chain joins TRBV6-1 and TRBJ1-2; a possible D gene is TRBD1 (5 bases). The V end lost 4 bases, the J end lost 2 bases, and 26 bases lay between the germline ends. The germline CDR1 and CDR2 sequences are MNHNS and SASEGT. The CDR3 consists of 19 residues. The chain's CDR3 is CASSARPGGRQGQNYGYTF. The CDR3 coding sequence is TGTGCCAGCAGTGCCCGCCCGGGGGGGAGGCAGGGCCAAAACTATGGCTACACCTTC.

The genes are TRBV5-1 and TRBJ2-7, with D perhaps TRBD1 (5 bases). The CDR3 contains 14 residues. The germline V gene encodes CDR1 SGHRS and CDR2 YFSETQ. The V and J ends lost 0 bases and 3 bases respectively, with 10 bases between them. CDR3 protein: CASSLEGRDYEQYF. DNA of the CDR3: TGCGCCAGCAGCTTGGAGGGCAGGGACTACGAGCAGTACTTC.

V usage is TRBV7-9 and J usage is TRBJ2-1, with TRBD2 identical over 12 bases. Germline V CDR1 and CDR2: SEHNR, FQNEAQ (reference sequence). The CDR3 is 17 amino acids. Trimming removed 4 bases from V and 8 bases from J; junction bases left unmatched: 12. CDR3 sequence: CASSSYSTSGRPHEQFF. Here the CDR3 DNA reads TGTGCCAGCAGCTCCTACAGTACTAGCGGGAGGCCTCATGAGCAGTTCTTC.

DNA of the CDR3: TGCGCCAGCAGTGAGTCTACCAGCCCAAGGGGGCCCCAGCATTTT. This sequence encodes CASSESTSPRGPQHF. The genes are TRBV10-2 and TRBJ1-5; perhaps TRBD1 as D (5 bases). The CDR3 spans 15 residues. V lost 0 bases to trimming and J lost 9 bases, with 15 bases between them. CDR1 and CDR2 (germline): WSHSY, SAAADI.

The gene calls are TRBV7-7 and TRBJ1-1; D is uncertain. The V end was cut by 2 bases, the J end by 3 bases, with 7 bases between. Germline V lookup: CDR1 SSHAT, CDR2 FNYEAQ (reference sequence). This CDR3 spans 13 amino acids. The CDR3 bases are TGTGCCAGCAGCTTAATGGCGGACACTGAAGCTTTCTTT. Protein: CASSLMADTEAFF.

V and J are TRBV29-1 and TRBJ2-7; no reliable D call. Germline V gives CDR1 SQVTM, CDR2 ANQGSEA. The V end was cut by 5 bases, the J end by 0 bases, with 11 bases between. This CDR3 comprises 13 residues. Here the CDR3 DNA reads TGCAGCGTTCAAGGGCAGATCTCCTACGAGCAGTACTTC. It is translated as CSVQGQISYEQYF.

The chain carries TRBV27 and TRBJ1-1, with a possible D match to TRBD1 (5 bases). The CDR3 sequence is 14 residues long. Trimming left V 5 bases short and J 7 bases short, with 17 bases between. Germline V gene lookup returns CDR1 MNHEY and CDR2 SMNVEV (reference sequence). CDR3 in DNA: TGTGCCAGCAGTCCCCCTAGGAGGGGAAATGAAGCTTTCTTT. Translated: CASSPPRRGNEAFF.

The CDR3 loop is CASSRSGGTDTQYF. The CDR3 nucleotides are TGTGCCAGCAGCCGATCGGGGGGCACAGATACGCAGTATTTT. The rearrangement links TRBV7-9 to TRBJ2-3; D possibly corresponds to TRBD2 (6 bases). This CDR3 is 14 amino acids long. Germline CDR1 reads SEHNR; CDR2 reads FQNEAQ (reference sequence). Trimming pared 5 bases from V and 1 base from J, leaving 10 bases between.

This rearrangement joins TRBV21-1 to TRBJ2-1; the DNA was not compared with TRBD1, the D call given in the table. TRBV21-1 is annotated as a pseudogene. This CDR3 region has 14 residues. The chain's CDR3 is CASSPGTGGCEQFF. The CDR3, as DNA: TGTGCCAGCAGCCCCGGGACAGGGGGCTGTGAGCAGTTCTTC.

This clone was recorded once. The chain employs TRBV3-1 (or the pseudogene TRBV3-2) and TRBJ1-3, with 10 bases that match TRBD1. With 8 bases clipped from V and 4 bases from J, the junction kept 5 bases outside the gene matches. The germline V gene has CDR1 LGHDT and CDR2 YNNKEL (reference sequence). The length of the CDR3 is 14 residues. CDR3: CASGDRGEGNTIYF. DNA of the CDR3: TGTGCCAGCGGGGACAGGGGTGAGGGAAACACCATATATTTT.

This clone came up once. Here the CDR3 DNA reads TGTGCCAGCGGACTGACAGGGGCGCACTACGAGCAGTACTTC. Translating gives CASGLTGAHYEQYF. The chain uses TRBV2 and TRBJ2-7; TRBD1 aligns across 8 bases. The CDR3 totals 14 residues. Germline V gives CDR1 SNHLY, CDR2 FYNNEI. Trimming at V came to 8 bases and at J to 3 bases, leaving 9 bases not matched to a gene.

This chain links TRBV11-2 with TRBJ1-2; weak D call: TRBD1 (6 bases). The germline V gene encodes CDR1 SGHAT and CDR2 FQNNGV. The CDR3 is 14 residues long. Trimming pared 5 bases from V and 4 bases from J, leaving 14 bases between. DNA of the CDR3: TGTGCCAGCAGCCCCCGGACAGCCTTCTATGGCTACACCTTC. Translation gives CASSPRTAFYGYTF.

The chain links TRBV5-1 to TRBJ2-1; D gene uncertain. This CDR3 has 13 amino acids. V shed 0 bases and J shed 5 bases, with 6 bases lying between them. The germline V gene has CDR1 SGHRS and CDR2 YFSETQ. The CDR3, as DNA: TGCGCCAGCAGCTTGGTAGTCGACAATGAGCAGTTCTTC. The encoded protein is CASSLVVDNEQFF.

This clone has a single count. The rearrangement uses TRBV5-4 and TRBJ1-2, with TRBD1 matching over 8 bases. Unmatched junction bases numbered 1, after V lost 3 bases and J lost 0 bases. The CDR3 has 14 residues. Germline CDR1 reads SGHNT; CDR2 reads YYREEE (reference sequence). The chain's CDR3 is CASSWTGTNYGYTF. CDR3 DNA: TGTGCCAGCAGCTGGACAGGGACTAACTATGGCTACACCTTC. Drawing the rest from reference TRBV5-4 and TRBJ1-2, the complete variable domain is ETGVTQSPTHLIKTRGQQVTLRCSSQSGHNTVSWYQQALGQGPQFIFQYYREEENGRGNFPPRFSGLQFPNYSSELNVNALELDDSALYLCASSWTGTNYGYTFGSGTRLTVV.

The chain combines TRBV30 with TRBJ2-7; 10 bases match TRBD2. Germline values: CDR1 GTSNPN, CDR2 SVGIG (reference sequence). This CDR3 is built from 17 residues. Trimming removed 4 bases from V and 7 bases from J; junction bases left unmatched: 19. The CDR3 region is CAWTPNPTAGGPGEQYF. The CDR3 DNA is TGTGCCTGGACCCCTAACCCAACAGCGGGAGGGCCTGGTGAGCAGTACTTC. Full variable domain (remainder filled in from reference TRBV30 and TRBJ2-7): SQTIHQWPATLVQPVGSPLSLECTVEGTSNPNLYWYRQAAGRGLQLLFYSVGIGQISSEVPQNLSASRPQDRQFILSSKKLLLSDSGFYLCAWTPNPTAGGPGEQYFGPGTRLTVT.

The chain is built from TRBV7-2 and TRBJ2-5, with D tentatively TRBD2 (6 bases). The V gene lost 4 bases and the J gene lost 3 bases, with 12 bases spanning the gap. Germline CDR1 SGHTA, CDR2 FQGNSA. This CDR3 is built from 14 residues. CDR3: CASSSHPGEETQYF. The DNA for the CDR3 is TGTGCCAGCAGCTCCCATCCGGGGGAAGAGACCCAGTACTTC.

The chain joins TRBV6-1 to TRBJ2-7, with D perhaps matching TRBD1 (6 bases). V was clipped by 4 bases and J by 3 bases, with 19 bases between them. Germline lookup yields CDR1 MNHNS and CDR2 SASEGT. This CDR3 spans 16 amino acids. In nucleotides, the CDR3 is TGTGCCAGCAGTGCAGTGGACAGACACGTTCGCTACGAGCAGTACTTC. Its translation is CASSAVDRHVRYEQYF.

The rearrangement links TRBV18 to TRBJ1-5; 8 nucleotides line up with TRBD1. Germline CDR1 is KGHSH and CDR2 is LQKENI. The CDR3 is made up of 14 amino acids. Trimming removed 6 bases from V and 2 bases from J; junction bases left unmatched: 3. The CDR3 here is CASSQQGGNQPQHF. CDR3 coding DNA: TGTGCCAGCTCCCAACAGGGGGGCAATCAGCCCCAGCATTTT.

The chain recombines TRBV10-1 with TRBJ2-6; the D gene is possibly TRBD1 (6 bases). Germline-derived CDR1 and CDR2 are WNHNN and SYGVQD (reference sequence). V shed 2 bases and J shed 2 bases, with 7 bases lying between them. The CDR3 extends over 15 amino acids. The CDR3 protein is CASSEGGAGANVLTF. In DNA, the CDR3 is TGCGCCAGCAGTGAGGGGGGCGCTGGGGCCAACGTCCTGACTTTC.

This chain connects TRBV6-5 to TRBJ2-7; 11 positions agree with TRBD2. V gave up 7 bases and J gave up 2 bases; unmatched junction bases: 4. The CDR3 is made up of 14 amino acids. Germline CDR1 is MNHEY and CDR2 is SVGAGI. CDR3 sequence: CASTGTSGAYEQYF. The CDR3 DNA follows: TGTGCCAGCACCGGGACTAGCGGAGCCTACGAGCAGTACTTC.

The chain uses TRBV19 and TRBJ2-3, with D uncertain. The CDR3 sequence is 13 residues long. V was cut by 5 bases and J by 6 bases, with 12 bases left in between. Germline assignment: CDR1 LNHDA and CDR2 SQIVND (reference sequence). The chain's CDR3 is CASSPSYEDTQYF. The DNA of the CDR3 is TGTGCCAGTAGTCCGAGCTACGAGGATACGCAGTATTTT.

The rearrangement links TRBV19 to TRBJ1-2; 10 bases align to TRBD1. This CDR3 contains 15 residues. The V segment lost 4 bases and the J segment 6 bases; nucleotides outside the gene matches: 8. In germline, CDR1 is LNHDA, CDR2 SQIVND (reference sequence). The chain's CDR3 is CASSRTTGGVDGYTF. The CDR3 region has the DNA TGTGCCAGTAGTAGGACGACAGGGGGCGTCGATGGCTACACCTTC.

The CDR3: CASSKTLVNEQFF. CDR3 bases: TGTGCCAGCAGTAAGACACTAGTCAATGAGCAGTTCTTC. This chain connects TRBV2 to TRBJ2-1, with D perhaps matching TRBD2 (5 bases). The CDR3 has 13 residues. Germline lookup yields CDR1 SNHLY and CDR2 FYNNEI. V was shortened by 5 bases and J by 6 bases, with 11 bases between the two germline ends.

This clone was seen a single time. The chain carries TRBV5-1 and TRBJ2-7; possible D gene TRBD2, 6 bases. Trimming left V 1 base short and J 7 bases short, with 12 bases between. Germline lookup yields CDR1 SGHRS and CDR2 YFSETQ. The CDR3 totals 13 residues. The chain's CDR3 is CASSLIVAGEQYF. CDR3 nucleotide sequence: TGCGCCAGCAGCTTGATTGTGGCGGGGGAGCAGTACTTC.

The V gene is TRBV11-3, the J gene TRBJ1-1; D gene uncertain. Trimming removed 5 bases from V and 6 bases from J, with 13 bases in between. Germline loops: CDR1 SGHNT, CDR2 YENEEA. The CDR3 runs 13 residues. The CDR3 nucleotides are TGTGCCAGCAGCCCTGGGAGAGGCTCTGAAGCTTTCTTT. This translates into CASSPGRGSEAFF.

J is TRBJ1-5 and V is TRBV6-5; D is uncertain. There are 14 residues in the CDR3. Trimming removed 0 bases from V and 4 bases from J, with 7 bases in between. Germline assignment: CDR1 MNHEY and CDR2 SVGAGI. The CDR3 region has the DNA TGTGCCAGCAGTTACTCATCCGGGAATCAGCCCCAGCATTTT. Translating it yields CASSYSSGNQPQHF.